This entry is about one T cell receptor (beta chain). Unique molecular identifiers featured in how the TCRbeta library was prepared. TCRdb re-called the PCR reads with MiXCR, one entry per CDR3 protein. The sample consists of approximately 640,000 distinct CDR3 sequences, roughly 15% of them appearing once. The data stem from a study of T-cell reconstitution after alpha-beta-depleted transplantation in children. CDR1 is SEHNR, CDR2 FQNEAQ, per germline (reference sequence). The CDR3 covers 15 residues. Trimming left V 5 bases short and J 6 bases short, with 16 bases between. This sequence originates from a human donor who donated a stem cell graft to a child with acute myeloid leukemia. The sequenced sample was PBMCs from the stem cell graft donor, obtained from the stem cell graft. This chain links TRBV7-9 with TRBJ1-4; maybe TRBD1 (6 bases). The CDR3 region has the DNA TGTGCCAGCAGCGTGATTGTGAGGGGGGATGAAAAACTGTTTTTT. The encoded protein is CASSVIVRGDEKLFF.